These T cell receptor beta chains were read from a single sample in a study of regulatory T cells in long-lasting Graves disease. TCRdb re-called the multiplex PCR reads through MiXCR, storing one row per CDR3 protein. The table has about 560,000 distinct CDR3 sequences, about 16% seen once; the top ten hold approximately 12%. The sample was also linked to a second study, of T cells in Graves' hyperthyroidism and ophthalmopathy.

This material consisted of peripheral blood mononuclear cells (PBMCs), taken at new diagnosis, from a patient treated with antithyroid drugs. The receptors were sampled from a man younger than 35 with Graves disease. CDR3s include the opening cysteine and the closing phenylalanine or tryptophan. Each record gives: J gene, D gene, clone size, V gene, CDR3 protein, CDR3 DNA. The D gene is left open where the match is weak. Clone size, where shown, is once, few, many, or a class for clones that have expanded.

j_call: TRBJ2-7; d_call: TRBD2; clone_size: few; v_call: TRBV12-3/TRBV12-4; cdr3_aa: CASGPPAGNYEQYF; cdr3_nt: TGTGCCAGCGGACCACCAGCGGGGAACTACGAGCAGTACTTC
j_call: TRBJ2-7; d_call: TRBD1; clone_size: many; v_call: TRBV28; cdr3_aa: CASNTGDDYNEQYF; cdr3_nt: TGTGCCAGCAATACAGGGGACGACTACAACGAGCAGTACTTC
j_call: TRBJ2-1; d_call: TRBD2; clone_size: many; v_call: TRBV28; cdr3_aa: CASRPGGTSGYNEQFF; cdr3_nt: TGTGCCAGCAGACCAGGGGGGACTAGCGGCTACAATGAGCAGTTCTTC
j_call: TRBJ1-1; d_call: TRBD1; clone_size: -; v_call: TRBV30; cdr3_aa: CAWGTGGLTEAFF; cdr3_nt: TGTGCCTGGGGGACAGGGGGCCTCACTGAAGCTTTCTTT
j_call: TRBJ1-2; d_call: TRBD1; clone_size: -; v_call: TRBV5-5; cdr3_aa: CASSRPGEGQGRYTF; cdr3_nt: TGTGCCAGCAGCCGACCTGGGGAAGGACAGGGACGCTACACCTTC
j_call: TRBJ1-1; d_call: -; clone_size: few; v_call: TRBV4-1; cdr3_aa: CASSGGRKNTEAFF; cdr3_nt: TGCGCCAGCAGCGGAGGGAGGAAGAACACTGAAGCTTTCTTT
j_call: TRBJ2-1; d_call: -; clone_size: -; v_call: TRBV5-1; cdr3_aa: CASSLRGGGPSNEQFF; cdr3_nt: TGCGCCAGCAGCCTCAGAGGGGGAGGGCCAAGTAATGAGCAGTTCTTC
j_call: TRBJ2-1; d_call: -; clone_size: -; v_call: TRBV2; cdr3_aa: CASSPSNGEQFF; cdr3_nt: TGTGCCAGCAGTCCTAGCAACGGTGAGCAGTTCTTC
j_call: TRBJ2-5; d_call: -; clone_size: -; v_call: TRBV30; cdr3_aa: CAWSVKMDRETQYF; cdr3_nt: TGTGCCTGGAGTGTAAAGATGGACAGAGAGACCCAGTACTTC
j_call: TRBJ2-7; d_call: TRBD1; clone_size: -; v_call: TRBV19; cdr3_aa: CASSTGGVYEQYF; cdr3_nt: TGTGCCAGTAGTACAGGGGGCGTATACGAGCAGTACTTC
j_call: TRBJ2-1; d_call: -; clone_size: few; v_call: TRBV20-1; cdr3_aa: CSASPLAEGVRDEQFF; cdr3_nt: TGCAGTGCTAGTCCTCTTGCGGAGGGGGTTAGGGATGAGCAGTTCTTC
j_call: TRBJ2-7; d_call: TRBD2; clone_size: few; v_call: TRBV4-1; cdr3_aa: CASSLQELLAAGNYEQYF; cdr3_nt: TGCGCCAGCAGCCTACAAGAATTACTAGCGGCCGGGAACTACGAGCAGTACTTC
j_call: TRBJ2-5; d_call: TRBD2; clone_size: -; v_call: TRBV20-1; cdr3_aa: CSASRTSGSAVYF; cdr3_nt: TGCAGTGCCAGCCGGACTAGCGGGAGTGCGGTGTACTTC
j_call: TRBJ2-5; d_call: TRBD2; clone_size: -; v_call: TRBV19; cdr3_aa: CASSRREGLQTQYF; cdr3_nt: TGTGCCAGTAGTCGCCGGGAGGGGTTGCAGACCCAGTACTTC
j_call: TRBJ2-7; d_call: TRBD1; clone_size: many; v_call: TRBV27; cdr3_aa: CASSGSPRQGQYEQYF; cdr3_nt: TGTGCCAGCAGTGGGTCCCCCAGACAGGGGCAGTACGAGCAGTACTTC
j_call: TRBJ2-1; d_call: TRBD1; clone_size: many; v_call: TRBV28; cdr3_aa: CASNGQGPYNEQFF; cdr3_nt: TGTGCCAGCAACGGACAGGGTCCCTACAATGAGCAGTTCTTC
j_call: TRBJ2-7; d_call: -; clone_size: many; v_call: TRBV12-3/TRBV12-4; cdr3_aa: CASSLQGLNEQYF; cdr3_nt: TGTGCCAGCAGTTTGCAGGGTTTGAACGAGCAGTACTTC
j_call: TRBJ2-1; d_call: TRBD1; clone_size: -; v_call: TRBV11-3; cdr3_aa: CASSPERTGGKEQFF; cdr3_nt: TGTGCCAGCAGCCCAGAAAGGACAGGGGGCAAGGAGCAGTTCTTC
j_call: TRBJ1-4; d_call: TRBD1; clone_size: once; v_call: TRBV5-1; cdr3_aa: CASSPGQHNEKLFF; cdr3_nt: TGCGCCAGCAGTCCGGGACAGCATAATGAAAAACTGTTTTTT
j_call: TRBJ2-7; d_call: TRBD1; clone_size: few; v_call: TRBV6-5; cdr3_aa: CASSSDRGVYEQYF; cdr3_nt: TGTGCCAGCAGTTCCGACAGGGGGGTCTACGAGCAGTACTTC
j_call: TRBJ1-2; d_call: -; clone_size: -; v_call: TRBV6-1; cdr3_aa: CASSLWEFQNYGYTF; cdr3_nt: TGTGCCAGCAGTCTGTGGGAATTCCAAAACTATGGCTACACCTTC
j_call: TRBJ1-5; d_call: -; clone_size: -; v_call: TRBV6-2/TRBV6-3; cdr3_aa: CASSALDGYQPQHF; cdr3_nt: TGTGCCAGCAGTGCCCTTGACGGCTATCAGCCCCAGCATTTT
j_call: TRBJ2-1; d_call: -; clone_size: -; v_call: TRBV19; cdr3_aa: CASSIAGGEQFF; cdr3_nt: TGTGCCAGTAGTATTGCCGGGGGTGAGCAGTTCTTC
j_call: TRBJ2-7; d_call: -; clone_size: few; v_call: TRBV3-1; cdr3_aa: CASSQGGPHEQYF; cdr3_nt: TGTGCCAGCAGCCAAGGAGGGCCCCACGAGCAGTACTTC
j_call: TRBJ1-4; d_call: -; clone_size: few; v_call: TRBV2; cdr3_aa: CASSDVPAGYNEKLFF; cdr3_nt: TGTGCCAGCAGTGACGTCCCTGCGGGGTATAACGAAAAACTGTTTTTT
j_call: TRBJ2-1; d_call: TRBD1; clone_size: few; v_call: TRBV7-6; cdr3_aa: CASSTNLGQDNEQFF; cdr3_nt: TGTGCCAGCAGCACCAACCTTGGACAGGACAATGAGCAGTTCTTC
j_call: TRBJ1-1; d_call: -; clone_size: many; v_call: TRBV6-9; cdr3_aa: CASSYSVITGATAEAFF; cdr3_nt: TGTGCCAGCAGTTACTCCGTCATTACGGGGGCGACGGCTGAAGCTTTCTTT
j_call: TRBJ1-2; d_call: -; clone_size: -; v_call: TRBV28; cdr3_aa: CASGRGYIGYTF; cdr3_nt: TGTGCCAGCGGGCGGGGGTATATTGGCTACACCTTC
j_call: TRBJ1-2; d_call: -; clone_size: many; v_call: TRBV11-2; cdr3_aa: CASSLLGRDGYTF; cdr3_nt: TGTGCCAGCAGCTTATTGGGGCGGGATGGCTACACCTTC
j_call: TRBJ2-7; d_call: -; clone_size: -; v_call: TRBV29-1; cdr3_aa: CSVAEGIHEQYF; cdr3_nt: TGCAGCGTTGCTGAGGGTATCCACGAGCAGTACTTC
j_call: TRBJ1-1; d_call: -; clone_size: many; v_call: TRBV2; cdr3_aa: CASSGTQNTEAFF; cdr3_nt: TGTGCCAGCAGTGGGACACAGAACACTGAAGCTTTCTTT
j_call: TRBJ1-2; d_call: -; clone_size: many; v_call: TRBV29-1; cdr3_aa: CSVGRGIRSYGYTF; cdr3_nt: TGCAGCGTTGGACGGGGCATTCGGAGCTATGGCTACACCTTC
j_call: TRBJ1-2; d_call: -; clone_size: many; v_call: TRBV11-2; cdr3_aa: CASSGQSSNYGYTF; cdr3_nt: TGTGCCAGCAGCGGCCAGAGTTCTAACTATGGCTACACCTTC
j_call: TRBJ1-2; d_call: -; clone_size: many; v_call: TRBV3-1; cdr3_aa: CASSQDREGYTF; cdr3_nt: TGTGCCAGCAGCCAAGACAGGGAGGGCTACACCTTC
j_call: TRBJ2-7; d_call: TRBD1; clone_size: -; v_call: TRBV2; cdr3_aa: CAGSARDRGRYEQYF; cdr3_nt: TGTGCCGGCAGTGCCCGGGACAGGGGACGATACGAGCAGTACTTC
j_call: TRBJ2-1; d_call: -; clone_size: few; v_call: TRBV3-1; cdr3_aa: CASSQGTYNEQFF; cdr3_nt: TGTGCCAGCAGCCAAGGGACTTACAATGAGCAGTTCTTC
j_call: TRBJ2-7; d_call: TRBD2; clone_size: few; v_call: TRBV4-2; cdr3_aa: CASSLRAGTSGSGQVGEQYF; cdr3_nt: TGTGCCAGCAGCCTGCGGGCCGGGACTAGCGGGAGTGGGCAGGTAGGGGAGCAGTACTTC
j_call: TRBJ2-7; d_call: TRBD2; clone_size: -; v_call: TRBV11-1; cdr3_aa: CASSPIGSGRNCEQYF; cdr3_nt: TGTGCCAGCAGCCCCATTGGTAGCGGGCGGAACTGCGAGCAGTACTTC
j_call: TRBJ1-1; d_call: -; clone_size: many; v_call: TRBV2; cdr3_aa: CASIQGPNTEAFF; cdr3_nt: TGTGCCAGCATCCAGGGGCCTAACACTGAAGCTTTCTTT
j_call: TRBJ2-7; d_call: TRBD2; clone_size: many; v_call: TRBV5-1; cdr3_aa: CASSLGTSPAYEQYF; cdr3_nt: TGCGCCAGCAGCTTGGGGACTAGTCCCGCCTACGAGCAGTACTTC
j_call: TRBJ1-1; d_call: -; clone_size: -; v_call: TRBV18; cdr3_aa: CASSSITGHSGVAFF; cdr3_nt: TGTGCCAGCTCATCAATTACGGGACATTCCGGGGTAGCTTTCTTT
j_call: TRBJ1-5; d_call: TRBD1; clone_size: -; v_call: TRBV5-6; cdr3_aa: CASSSRQGRSNQPQHF; cdr3_nt: TGTGCCAGCAGCTCACGACAGGGGCGAAGCAATCAGCCCCAGCATTTT
j_call: TRBJ2-7; d_call: TRBD2; clone_size: many; v_call: TRBV29-1; cdr3_aa: CSVDVAGVAYEQYF; cdr3_nt: TGCAGCGTTGATGTAGCGGGAGTGGCCTACGAGCAGTACTTC
j_call: TRBJ2-1; d_call: TRBD2; clone_size: once; v_call: TRBV25-1; cdr3_aa: CASRTSGFYNEQFF; cdr3_nt: TGTGCCAGCAGGACTAGCGGGTTTTACAATGAGCAGTTCTTC
j_call: TRBJ1-5; d_call: TRBD1; clone_size: -; v_call: TRBV20-1; cdr3_aa: CSARVGVSRDSQPQHF; cdr3_nt: TGCAGTGCTAGAGTGGGGGTCAGTAGGGACAGTCAGCCCCAGCATTTT
j_call: TRBJ2-7; d_call: -; clone_size: -; v_call: TRBV30; cdr3_aa: CAWSVPEGLYEQYF; cdr3_nt: TGTGCCTGGAGTGTACCGGAGGGCCTCTACGAGCAGTACTTC
j_call: TRBJ2-6; d_call: -; clone_size: -; v_call: TRBV6-1; cdr3_aa: CASSTHSGANVLTF; cdr3_nt: TGTGCCAGCAGCACACACTCTGGGGCCAACGTCCTGACTTTC
j_call: TRBJ2-2; d_call: -; clone_size: -; v_call: TRBV5-1; cdr3_aa: CASSLESSTGELFF; cdr3_nt: TGCGCCAGCAGCTTGGAAAGTAGTACCGGGGAGCTGTTTTTT
j_call: TRBJ2-1; d_call: TRBD2; clone_size: -; v_call: TRBV19; cdr3_aa: CASRITSGSSYNEQFF; cdr3_nt: TGTGCCAGTAGAATAACTAGCGGGAGCTCCTACAATGAGCAGTTCTTC
j_call: TRBJ2-7; d_call: -; clone_size: many; v_call: TRBV2; cdr3_aa: CASRTVSYEQYF; cdr3_nt: TGTGCCAGCAGGACAGTTTCCTACGAGCAGTACTTC
j_call: TRBJ2-7; d_call: TRBD1; clone_size: many; v_call: TRBV20-1; cdr3_aa: CSASGTGSGSYEQYF; cdr3_nt: TGCAGTGCTAGCGGGACAGGGTCAGGGTCCTACGAGCAGTACTTC
j_call: TRBJ2-3; d_call: TRBD2; clone_size: -; v_call: TRBV12-3/TRBV12-4; cdr3_aa: CASRLAGGLTDTQYF; cdr3_nt: TGTGCCAGCAGACTAGCGGGAGGGTTGACAGATACGCAGTATTTT
j_call: TRBJ1-5; d_call: TRBD1; clone_size: many; v_call: TRBV12-3/TRBV12-4; cdr3_aa: CASRGQGRHQPQHF; cdr3_nt: TGTGCCAGCAGGGGACAGGGTCGCCATCAGCCCCAGCATTTT
j_call: TRBJ1-5; d_call: -; clone_size: -; v_call: TRBV10-3; cdr3_aa: CAIRSDPLQPQHF; cdr3_nt: TGTGCCATCAGGTCGGACCCGCTTCAGCCCCAGCATTTT
j_call: TRBJ2-6; d_call: -; clone_size: many; v_call: TRBV11-3; cdr3_aa: CASSPYSGANVLTF; cdr3_nt: TGTGCCAGCAGTCCGTACTCTGGGGCCAACGTCCTGACTTTC
j_call: TRBJ1-6; d_call: -; clone_size: -; v_call: TRBV7-9; cdr3_aa: CASSSPPGADNSPLHF; cdr3_nt: TGTGCCAGCAGCTCCCCGCCCGGGGCGGATAATTCACCCCTCCACTTT
j_call: TRBJ2-3; d_call: -; clone_size: few; v_call: TRBV5-1; cdr3_aa: CASSVVDYRTDTQYF; cdr3_nt: TGCGCCAGCAGCGTTGTGGACTACCGCACAGATACGCAGTATTTT
j_call: TRBJ2-7; d_call: TRBD2; clone_size: many; v_call: TRBV5-1; cdr3_aa: CASSLFLAGGSPYEQYF; cdr3_nt: TGCGCCAGCAGCTTGTTCCTAGCGGGAGGATCCCCCTACGAGCAGTACTTC
j_call: TRBJ2-7; d_call: -; clone_size: many; v_call: TRBV27; cdr3_aa: CASRLSGPHYEQYF; cdr3_nt: TGTGCCAGCAGGCTCAGCGGGCCGCACTACGAGCAGTACTTC